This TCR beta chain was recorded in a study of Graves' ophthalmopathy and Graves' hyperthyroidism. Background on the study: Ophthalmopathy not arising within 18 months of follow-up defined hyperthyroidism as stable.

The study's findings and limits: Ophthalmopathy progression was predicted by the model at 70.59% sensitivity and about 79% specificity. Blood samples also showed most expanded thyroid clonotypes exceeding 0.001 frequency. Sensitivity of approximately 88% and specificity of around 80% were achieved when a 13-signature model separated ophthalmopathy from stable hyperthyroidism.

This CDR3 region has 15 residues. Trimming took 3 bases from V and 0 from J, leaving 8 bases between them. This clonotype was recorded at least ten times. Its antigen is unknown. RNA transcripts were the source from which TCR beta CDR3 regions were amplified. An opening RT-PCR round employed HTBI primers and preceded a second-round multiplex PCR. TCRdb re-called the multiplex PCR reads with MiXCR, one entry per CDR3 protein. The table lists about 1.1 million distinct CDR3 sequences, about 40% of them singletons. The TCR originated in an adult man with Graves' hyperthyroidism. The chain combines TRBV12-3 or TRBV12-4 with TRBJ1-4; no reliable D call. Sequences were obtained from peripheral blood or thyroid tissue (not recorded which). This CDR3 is CASSFRTSTNEKLFF. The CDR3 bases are TGTGCCAGCAGTTTCCGGACTTCAACTAATGAAAAACTGTTTTTT.